These 28 T cell receptor beta chains share one sample of origin, sequenced in a study of T cells after yellow fever vaccination (dated by TCRdb to about 2019). The library came from 5' RACE. The reads were generated on an Illumina NovaSeq 6000. TCRdb passed the public sequencing reads through fastp at Q25 and MiXCR, retaining productive beta sequences. Rows with one shared CDR3 protein collapse into an entry with the most common genes and DNA. The sample table contains some 320,000 distinct CDR3 sequences; only one count was recorded for over 8.5% of them. Around 3.2% of the sample lies in the top ten. In light of the paper, this sample's treatment or condition label describes: live attenuated yellow fever vaccine strain. The source material was CD4+ T cells sorted from PBMCs, sampled 45 days after the yellow fever booster vaccination. The source of these receptors is a man aged 18 to 30 who received the YFV17D yellow fever vaccine.

This clonotype has only a few counts. The chain carries TRBV27 and TRBJ1-2, with a tentative D call TRBD1 (5 bases). V lost 1 base and J lost 5, with 14 bases in between. The V gene's germline CDR1 is MNHEY and CDR2 SMNVEV (reference sequence). This CDR3 is built from 15 residues. CDR3 DNA sequence: TGTGCCAGCAGTTTATACTCGACAGAGGAGTATGGCTACACCTTC. Translation gives CASSLYSTEEYGYTF.

This clonotype was observed a handful of times. The V and J genes are TRBV29-1 and TRBJ2-5, with a weak D call TRBD1 (7 bases). This CDR3 has 12 amino acids. Trimming pared 6 bases from V and 5 bases from J, leaving 13 bases between. Germline-derived CDR1 and CDR2 are SQVTM and ANQGSEA. CDR3 residues: CSVSSGGETQYF. The CDR3 DNA follows: TGCAGCGTCTCCTCAGGGGGGGAGACCCAGTACTTC.

This clonotype came up a few times. The genes are TRBV6-5 and TRBJ1-1; no clear D. V gave up 4 bases and J gave up 5 bases, with 14 bases separating them. Germline CDR1 reads MNHEY; CDR2 reads SVGAGI. The CDR3 has 14 residues. The DNA of the CDR3 is TGTGCCAGCAGTTCGACGGCCTGGAGAACTGAAGCTTTCTTT. This encodes CASSSTAWRTEAFF.

This clonotype was seen ten or more times. J is TRBJ2-7 and V is TRBV6-2 or TRBV6-3; D may be TRBD2 (5 bases). The CDR3 loop spans 13 amino acids. CDR1 is MNHEY, CDR2 SVGEGT, per germline. Trimming removed 0 bases from V and 7 bases from J, with 10 bases in between. CDR3 in amino acids: CASSYSGNREQYV. CDR3 bases: TGTGCCAGCAGTTACTCCGGGAATAGGGAGCAGTACGTC.

The V call is TRBV20-1, the J call TRBJ2-2, with 8 bases that match TRBD1. The trim removed 7 bases at V and 1 base at J, leaving 8 bases unmatched. CDR3 length: 15 amino acids. Germline V gene lookup returns CDR1 DFQATT and CDR2 SNEGSKA (reference sequence). This CDR3 is CSVTTGTGNTGELFF. The CDR3 DNA reads as TGCAGTGTTACTACCGGGACAGGGAACACCGGGGAGCTGTTTTTT.

This clonotype was found a few times. V gene TRBV6-5 combines with J gene TRBJ2-5, with a possible D match to TRBD1 (6 bases). The germline V gene has CDR1 MNHEY and CDR2 SVGAGI. V was cut by 0 bases and J by 2 bases, with 13 bases left in between. The CDR3 sequence is 16 residues long. Here the CDR3 DNA reads TGTGCCAGCAGTTACTCCACAGGGCAGGTACAAGAGACCCAGTACTTC. Translated: CASSYSTGQVQETQYF.

This clonotype was detected only a few times. This rearrangement joins TRBV7-2 to TRBJ2-3; 10 bases are shared with TRBD1. From germline, CDR1 is SGHTA and CDR2 FQGNSA. This CDR3 spans 15 amino acids. Trimming removed 3 bases from V and 6 bases from J; junction bases left unmatched: 6. CDR3 residues: CASSFQTGGSDTQYF. The CDR3 DNA sequence: TGTGCCAGCAGCTTCCAGACAGGGGGCTCGGATACGCAGTATTTT.

This clonotype has a handful of counts. The chain is built from TRBV25-1 and TRBJ1-2; a weak D match, TRBD1 (6 bases). Deletions cut 9 bases from V and 4 bases from J, with 18 bases between. Germline V gene data show CDR1 as MGHDK and CDR2 as SYGVNS. This CDR3 region has 14 residues. CDR3 protein: CARADRPSIYGYTF. In DNA, the CDR3 is TGTGCCAGGGCGGACAGACCAAGCATCTATGGCTACACCTTC.

This clonotype was counted ten times or more. The chain carries TRBV7-3 and TRBJ2-5; D gene uncertain. Germline-derived CDR1 and CDR2 are SGHTA and FQGTGA. The V end lost 5 bases, the J end lost 5 bases, and 15 bases lay between the germline ends. The CDR3 is made up of 14 amino acids. CDR3 residues: CASSKDGSGETQYF. The DNA for the CDR3 is TGTGCCAGCAGCAAGGACGGGTCTGGGGAGACCCAGTACTTC.

This clonotype was counted at least ten times. V usage is TRBV7-2 and J usage is TRBJ1-5; weak D call: TRBD1 (6 bases). The CDR3 has 15 residues. The germline V and J ends were trimmed by 5 bases and 7 bases, with 18 bases remaining between them. Germline CDR1 SGHTA, CDR2 FQGNSA. CDR3 loop: CASSLRGGRGQPQHF. As DNA, the CDR3 is TGTGCCAGCAGCCTCCGAGGGGGGCGCGGGCAGCCCCAGCATTTT. The entire variable domain, with the rest obtained from reference TRBV7-2 and TRBJ1-5, is as follows: GAGVSQSPSNKVTEKGKDVELRCDPISGHTALYWYRQSLGQGLEFLIYFQGNSAPDKSGLPSDRFSAERTGGSVSTLTIQRTQQEDSAVYLCASSLRGGRGQPQHFGDGTRLSIL.

This clonotype was observed at least ten times. The rearrangement uses TRBV4-3 and TRBJ2-7; the match to TRBD1 covers 9 bases. The CDR3 extends over 16 amino acids. Trimming cost V 7 bases and J 4 bases; bases outside gene matches: 14. From germline, CDR1 is LGHNA and CDR2 YSLEER. The CDR3 loop reads CASTPNLGQGAYEQYF. The DNA for the CDR3 is TGCGCCAGCACCCCGAATCTGGGACAGGGTGCGTACGAGCAGTACTTC.

This chain connects TRBV11-1 to TRBJ2-7; possible D gene TRBD1, 6 bases. Germline-derived CDR1 and CDR2 are SGHAT and FQDESV (reference sequence). V was trimmed by 2 bases and J by 3 bases, leaving 20 bases between them. The CDR3 loop spans 17 amino acids. CDR3 residues: CASSLRGGGEGFYEQYV. Here the CDR3 DNA reads TGTGCCAGCAGCTTACGTGGGGGCGGAGAGGGTTTCTACGAGCAGTACGTC.

This clonotype showed up many times. The J gene is TRBJ1-1, the V gene TRBV27; 10 bases fit TRBD1. From germline, CDR1 is MNHEY and CDR2 SMNVEV (reference sequence). The CDR3 runs 14 residues. V lost 5 bases and J lost 9; bases outside the gene matches: 9. In DNA form, the CDR3 reads TGTGCCAGCAGTGCCGCCGGGACAGGGGAGAAAGCTTTCTTT. It translates to CASSAAGTGEKAFF.

This chain joins TRBV7-8 and TRBJ2-7; D is possibly TRBD1 or TRBD2 (5 bases each). Germline assignment: CDR1 SGHVS and CDR2 FQNEAQ. The CDR3 has 14 residues. Deletions cut 0 bases from V and 6 bases from J, with 12 bases between. CDR3 DNA sequence: TGTGCCAGCAGCTTAGCCGGGACCTCACGCGAGCAGTACTTC. It codes for CASSLAGTSREQYF.

CDR3 residues: CASGLVLGLRGDTQYF. CDR3 DNA sequence: TGTGCTAGTGGTTTGGTACTTGGCCTACGGGGAGATACGCAGTATTTT. The V and J genes are TRBV12-5 and TRBJ2-3; tentative D call: TRBD2 (5 bases). V was trimmed by 0 bases and J by 5 bases, leaving 15 bases between them. Germline V gene data show CDR1 as LGHNT and CDR2 as FRNRAP. The length of the CDR3 is 16 residues.

This clonotype was picked up a small number of times. The chain recombines TRBV5-4 with TRBJ2-1; 8 bases are shared with TRBD2. The CDR3 runs to 13 residues. Germline-derived CDR1 and CDR2 are SGHNT and YYREEE (reference sequence). V gave up 6 bases and J gave up 4 bases; unmatched junction bases: 3. The CDR3 DNA is TGTGCCAGCAATAGCGGGGCGTACAATGAGCAGTTCTTC. Encoded protein: CASNSGAYNEQFF.

This sequence joins TRBV2 and TRBJ2-3; no firm D call. CDR1 is SNHLY, CDR2 FYNNEI, per germline. This CDR3 has 15 residues. Trimming cost V 6 bases and J 4 bases, with 17 bases left between them. The CDR3 DNA reads TGTGCCAGCAGAAAAGAACTCCCTAGACCAGATACGCAGTATTTT. Its translation is CASRKELPRPDTQYF.

CDR3 sequence: CASLPQGVADTQYF. The CDR3 bases are TGCGCCAGCCTCCCCCAGGGAGTAGCAGATACGCAGTATTTT. The V and J genes are TRBV10-1 and TRBJ2-3; D could derive from TRBD1 or TRBD2 (5 bases each). V was cut by 8 bases and J by 4 bases, with 16 bases left in between. The CDR3 sequence is 14 residues long. Germline loops: CDR1 WNHNN, CDR2 SYGVQD (reference sequence).

This clonotype was picked up a small number of times. This rearrangement joins TRBV5-1 to TRBJ2-2; no firm D call. Germline loops: CDR1 SGHRS, CDR2 YFSETQ. V was cut by 0 bases and J by 2 bases, with 5 bases left in between. The CDR3 is 14 residues long. This CDR3 reads CASSLVLNTGELFF. Written as DNA, the CDR3 is TGCGCCAGCAGCTTGGTCCTTAACACCGGGGAGCTGTTTTTT.

By share, this clonotype counts as medium-sized. The genes are TRBV5-4 and TRBJ2-3, with 12 bases identical to TRBD2. Germline V gene lookup returns CDR1 SGHNT and CDR2 YYREEE (reference sequence). CDR3 length equals 15 residues. V shed 4 bases and J 6 bases; nucleotides not matched to a gene: 6. The CDR3 loop reads CASSRRTSGEDTQYF. The DNA for the CDR3 is TGTGCCAGCAGCAGACGGACTAGCGGGGAGGATACGCAGTATTTT.

This clonotype was observed at least ten times. The chain couples TRBV12-3 or TRBV12-4 to TRBJ2-7; D may match TRBD1 or TRBD2 (5 bases each). V was cut by 6 bases and J by 7 bases, with 19 bases left in between. The length of the CDR3 is 14 residues. This CDR3 is CASSPGRDAWEQYF. The CDR3 coding sequence is TGTGCCAGCAGCCCCGGTCGGGACGCCTGGGAGCAGTACTTC.

This clonotype showed up many times. The chain recombines TRBV5-1 with TRBJ2-7; 8 nucleotides match TRBD1. Unmatched junction bases numbered 5, after V lost 3 bases and J lost 6 bases. The CDR3 extends over 13 amino acids. CDR1 is SGHRS, CDR2 YFSETQ, per germline. In nucleotides, the CDR3 is TGCGCCAGCAGCTCTTGGACAGGGACCGAGCAGTACGTC. It codes for CASSSWTGTEQYV.

This rearrangement joins TRBV7-8 to TRBJ1-4; D perhaps matches TRBD1 (6 bases). CDR1 SGHVS and CDR2 FQNEAQ come from the germline V gene. V shed 5 bases and J shed 10 bases, with 14 bases lying between them. This CDR3 contains 13 residues. The CDR3 loop reads CASSPRGGGKLFF. In nucleotides, the CDR3 is TGTGCCAGCAGCCCTAGGGGGGGTGGAAAACTGTTTTTT.

This clonotype was counted only a few times. This chain joins TRBV7-2 and TRBJ2-1, with no clear D. Germline loops: CDR1 SGHTA, CDR2 FQGNSA. CDR3 length: 16 residues. Deletions cut 2 bases from V and 4 bases from J, with 15 bases between. CDR3 coding DNA: TGTGCCAGCAGCTTAAGCCCCGTATTTCCATACAATGAGCAGTTCTTC. The encoded protein is CASSLSPVFPYNEQFF.

V and J are TRBV28 and TRBJ2-3, with D possibly being TRBD1 (5 bases). Germline V gene lookup returns CDR1 MDHEN and CDR2 SYDVKM. The CDR3 totals 12 residues. The V and J ends lost 8 bases and 2 bases respectively, with 8 bases between them. DNA of the CDR3: TGTGCCAGCGTAGGGGTCACAGATACGCAGTATTTT. It yields the protein CASVGVTDTQYF.

In its sample, this clonotype was seen a few times. This rearrangement joins TRBV29-1 to TRBJ1-1; tentatively, D is TRBD1 (5 bases). Per the germline V gene, CDR1 is SQVTM and CDR2 is ANQGSEA. The CDR3 runs to 13 residues. Trimming removed 2 bases at V and 0 bases at J, with 7 bases between. The CDR3 nucleotides are TGCAGCGTTGAAACAGGCATGAACACTGAAGCTTTCTTT. Translated: CSVETGMNTEAFF.

This clonotype has ten or more counts. V gene TRBV4-3 combines with J gene TRBJ2-1; D perhaps matches TRBD2 (5 bases). Germline CDR1 LGHNA, CDR2 YSLEER. The CDR3 spans 15 residues. V shed 8 bases and J shed 1 base, with 15 bases lying between them. DNA of the CDR3: TGCGCCAGCCGGACGGGGTATTCTTCCTACAATGAGCAGTTCTTC. This encodes CASRTGYSSYNEQFF.

The sample holds many counts of this clonotype. The DNA for the CDR3 is TGTGCCAGCAGCCCTGACATAGCCAAAAACATTCAGTACTTC. This sequence encodes CASSPDIAKNIQYF. The chain couples TRBV7-2 to TRBJ2-4, with no clear D. The CDR3 is 14 amino acids. In germline, CDR1 is SGHTA, CDR2 FQGNSA. V dropped 5 bases and J dropped 0 bases, with 8 bases sitting between them.